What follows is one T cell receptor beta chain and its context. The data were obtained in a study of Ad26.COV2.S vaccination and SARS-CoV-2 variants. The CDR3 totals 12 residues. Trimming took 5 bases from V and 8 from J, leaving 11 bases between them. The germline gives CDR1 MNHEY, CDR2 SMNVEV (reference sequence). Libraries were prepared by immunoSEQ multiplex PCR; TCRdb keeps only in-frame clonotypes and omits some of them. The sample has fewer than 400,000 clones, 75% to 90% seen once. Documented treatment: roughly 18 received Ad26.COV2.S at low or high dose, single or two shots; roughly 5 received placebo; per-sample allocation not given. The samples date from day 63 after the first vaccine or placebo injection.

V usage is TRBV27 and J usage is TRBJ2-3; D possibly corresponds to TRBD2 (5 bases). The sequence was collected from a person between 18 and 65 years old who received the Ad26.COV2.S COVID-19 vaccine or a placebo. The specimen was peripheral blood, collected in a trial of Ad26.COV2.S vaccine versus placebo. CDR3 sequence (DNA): TGTGCCAGCAGTCCAGCGGCTGGTACGCAGTATTTT. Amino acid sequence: CASSPAAGTQYF.